The 4 T cell receptor beta chains below were found in one sample sequenced in a study of blood T cells in healthy people across ages. The use of a sample-barcoded 5' primer and a J-beta primer mix characterized a second PCR of roughly 6 to 11 cycles. MiXCR, applied by TCRdb to the 5' RACE reads, yields one record per CDR3 protein. The sample yields about 810,000 distinct CDR3 sequences, approximately 35% seen once. The material sequenced was blood. Source of these receptors: a young man in good health.

The chain employs TRBV6-5 and TRBJ1-4; D perhaps matches TRBD1 (5 bases). V was cut by 4 bases and J by 6 bases, with 18 bases left in between. Germline values: CDR1 MNHEY, CDR2 SVGAGI. This CDR3 is 16 amino acids long. This CDR3 is CASSSSIEGNDEKLFF. CDR3 sequence (DNA): TGTGCCAGCAGTTCCTCAATTGAGGGGAACGATGAAAAACTGTTTTTT.

This chain links TRBV7-9 with TRBJ2-4, with a weak D call TRBD2 (5 bases). The CDR3 length is 18 residues. In germline, CDR1 is SEHNR, CDR2 FQNEAQ (reference sequence). The V end was cut by 5 bases, the J end by 0 bases, with 20 bases between. CDR3 sequence reads: CASSPGMTSDGAKNIQYF. The CDR3 coding sequence is TGTGCCAGCAGCCCCGGGATGACCAGCGACGGAGCCAAAAACATTCAGTACTTC.

This clonotype was detected only once. The V gene is TRBV28, the J gene TRBJ2-7; D ambiguous. Trimming left V 7 bases short and J 7 bases short, with 14 bases between. Per the germline V gene, CDR1 is MDHEN and CDR2 is SYDVKM. The CDR3 has 12 amino acids. CDR3 DNA sequence: TGTGCCAGCACCCTTAGGTACAATGAGCAGTACTTC. Translation: CASTLRYNEQYF. Full variable domain (rest looked up from reference TRBV28 and TRBJ2-7): DVKVTQSSRYLVKRTGEKVFLECVQDMDHENMFWYRQDPGLGLRLIYFSYDVKMKEKGDIPEGYSVSREKKERFSLILESASTNQTSMYLCASTLRYNEQYFGPGTRLTVT.

This clonotype appeared a single time. The V gene is TRBV20-1, the J gene TRBJ2-2; the D gene is possibly TRBD2 (5 bases). This CDR3 region has 17 residues. Germline CDR1 and CDR2: DFQATT and SNEGSKA (reference sequence). The ends were cut back, 0 bases at V and 0 bases at J, with 14 bases in the middle. The chain's CDR3 is CSARDRFAGTNTGELFF. Written as DNA, the CDR3 is TGCAGTGCTAGAGACCGATTCGCCGGGACGAACACCGGGGAGCTGTTTTTT.